This entry describes one T cell receptor beta chain. Assay used: immunoSEQ multiplex PCR; TCRdb lists only in-frame clones, some missing. The sample records 85,000 to 95,000 clones, roughly 87% being singletons. The sample belongs to a study of OX40 agonist ivuxolimab in advanced cancers. Study context: Partial responses were achieved by three patients, of whom one had hepatocellular carcinoma and two had cutaneous melanoma.

The CDR3 is 16 residues long. Unmatched junction bases numbered 11, after V lost 0 bases and J lost 6 bases. The germline V gene encodes CDR1 SGHKS and CDR2 YYEKEE (reference sequence). The chain couples TRBV5-5 to TRBJ2-7; 8 bases are shared with TRBD2. The source was CD4+ or CD8+ T cells sorted from blood, collected in a trial of the OX40 agonist ivuxolimab. This sequence originates from an adult with an advanced solid tumor such as melanoma, head and neck, liver or kidney cancer. The CDR3 DNA sequence: TGTGCCAGCAGCTTGGCCGGGGGGGCTTTGAGTATCGAGCAGTACTTC. Encoded protein: CASSLAGGALSIEQYF.